The 22 T cell receptor beta chains in this list originate from one sample, sequenced in a study of cytomegalovirus exposure and HLA in healthy donors. Amplification used 60 Vbeta primers and 13 Jbeta primers. Sequencing was performed with immunoSEQ multiplex PCR; in TCRdb, only in-frame clones are kept and a portion is missing. The data contain tens of thousands of clones, less than 80% of them singletons. Input material: PBMCs. The origin of the receptors is a woman between 40 and 55 years old in good health and CMV-seropositive.

The chain couples TRBV5-1 to TRBJ1-1; 7 bases fit TRBD1. The CDR3 totals 15 residues. Unmatched junction bases numbered 5, after V lost 0 bases and J lost 3 bases. The germline V gene encodes CDR1 SGHRS and CDR2 YFSETQ. CDR3 residues: CASSLDRGRDTEAFF. The CDR3 region has the DNA TGCGCCAGCAGCTTGGACAGGGGTCGGGACACTGAAGCTTTCTTT.

The CDR3 DNA is TGTGCCAGCAGCTACAGGGAGTCGGAGACCCAGTACTTC. Protein: CASSYRESETQYF. The chain recombines TRBV7-9 with TRBJ2-5, with D possibly matching TRBD1 (6 bases). This CDR3 has 13 amino acids. Germline V CDR1 and CDR2: SEHNR, FQNEAQ (reference sequence). V lost 4 bases and J 5 bases, leaving 11 bases between the germline ends. Together with reference TRBV7-9 and TRBJ2-5, the CDR3 gives the full variable domain: DTGVSQNPRHKITKRGQNVTFRCDPISEHNRLYWYRQTLGQGPEFLTYFQNEAQLEKSRLLSDRFSAERPKGSFSTLEIQRTEQGDSAMYLCASSYRESETQYFGPGTRLLVL.

V usage is TRBV11-2 and J usage is TRBJ2-3; 9 bases map to TRBD2. The CDR3 is made up of 14 amino acids. The V gene's germline CDR1 is SGHAT and CDR2 FQNNGV. J lost 3 bases, V lost 5 bases, and 3 bases had no gene match. CDR3 amino acids: CASSPRGGTDTQYF. The CDR3 region has the DNA TGTGCCAGCAGCCCGCGGGGGGGGACAGATACGCAGTATTTT.

The gene calls are TRBV7-3 and TRBJ2-1; 16 nucleotides line up with TRBD2. Germline lookup yields CDR1 SGHTA and CDR2 FQGTGA. This CDR3 contains 15 residues. With 4 bases clipped from V and 15 bases from J, the junction kept 9 bases outside the gene matches. CDR3 protein: CASSSPGLAGGPPFF. Here the CDR3 DNA reads TGTGCCAGCAGCTCGCCGGGACTAGCGGGGGGGCCTCCGTTCTTC.

This chain uses TRBV7-2 with TRBJ1-1; perhaps TRBD1 as D (6 bases). V shed 1 base and J shed 3 bases, with 12 bases lying between them. CDR1 is SGHTA, CDR2 FQGNSA, per germline. CDR3 length: 15 amino acids. CDR3 DNA sequence: TGTGCCAGCAGCTTAGTAGGGGACACGGACACTGAAGCTTTCTTT. Its protein product is CASSLVGDTDTEAFF.

Only one count was recorded for this clone. This rearrangement joins TRBV18 to TRBJ1-1, with 10 bases that match TRBD1. This CDR3 has 15 amino acids. The V segment lost 1 base and the J segment 7 bases; nucleotides outside the gene matches: 6. The V gene's germline CDR1 is KGHSH and CDR2 LQKENI. The DNA of the CDR3 is TGTGCCAGCTCACCACGGTCCGGGACAGGGGTTGAAGCTTTCTTT. Translated: CASSPRSGTGVEAFF. The whole variable domain, remainder taken from reference TRBV18 and TRBJ1-1, is NAGVMQNPRHLVRRRGQEARLRCSPMKGHSHVYWYRQLPEEGLKFMVYLQKENIIDESGMPKERFSAEFPKEGPSILRIQQVVRGDSAAYFCASSPRSGTGVEAFFGQGTRLTVV.

The chain joins TRBV4-2 to TRBJ1-2; D remains unclear. The CDR3 runs 13 residues. CDR1 LGHNA and CDR2 YNFKEQ come from the germline V gene. V was trimmed by 0 bases and J by 7 bases, leaving 9 bases between them. In DNA form, the CDR3 reads TGTGCCAGCAGCCAAGATCGGGATTCTGGCTACACCTTC. Translating it yields CASSQDRDSGYTF.

This rearrangement joins TRBV29-1 to TRBJ2-7; 7 nucleotides match TRBD2. The V and J ends lost 4 bases and 2 bases, in that order; junction bases with no gene match: 8. CDR3 size: 14 residues. Germline loops: CDR1 SQVTM, CDR2 ANQGSEA. This CDR3 reads CSVGGVGGTYEQYF. The DNA of the CDR3 is TGCAGCGTTGGGGGCGTCGGGGGGACCTACGAGCAGTACTTC.

This chain uses TRBV6-1 with TRBJ2-6, with unresolved D. The V end lost 7 bases, the J end lost 0 bases, and 7 bases lay between the germline ends. Germline CDR1 reads MNHNS; CDR2 reads SASEGT. This CDR3 has 14 amino acids. This CDR3 is CASIPRSGANVLTF. CDR3 in DNA: TGTGCCAGCATCCCGCGCTCTGGGGCCAACGTCCTGACTTTC.

The genes are TRBV19 and TRBJ1-6; D is undetermined. This CDR3 region has 14 residues. Trimming cost V 4 bases and J 6 bases, with 10 bases left between them. Germline CDR1 is LNHDA and CDR2 is SQIVND (reference sequence). The CDR3 nucleotides are TGTGCCAGTAGTAACGCAGTTCTTAATTCACCCCTCCACTTT. This codes for CASSNAVLNSPLHF. Variable domain in full (rest from reference TRBV19 and TRBJ1-6): DGGITQSPKYLFRKEGQNVTLSCEQNLNHDAMYWYRQDPGQGLRLIYYSQIVNDFQKGDIAEGYSVSREKKESFPLTVTSAQKNPTAFYLCASSNAVLNSPLHFGNGTRLTVT.

The chain uses TRBV28 and TRBJ2-7; D possibly corresponds to TRBD1 (5 bases). Trimming took 5 bases from V and 6 from J, leaving 17 bases between them. Per the germline V gene, CDR1 is MDHEN and CDR2 is SYDVKM. This CDR3 contains 14 residues. This CDR3 reads CASSPISRAREQYF. CDR3 DNA: TGTGCCAGCAGTCCTATTTCCAGGGCCCGCGAGCAGTACTTC.

The J gene is TRBJ2-1, the V gene TRBV5-1; D is ambiguous. CDR3 size: 14 residues. Germline-derived CDR1 and CDR2 are SGHRS and YFSETQ. V lost 0 bases to trimming and J lost 2 bases, with 6 bases between them. Here the CDR3 DNA reads TGCGCCAGCAGCTTGGAACTACCCTACAATGAGCAGTTCTTC. Amino acid sequence: CASSLELPYNEQFF.

The V and J genes are TRBV28 and TRBJ2-1, with D possibly being TRBD2 (6 bases). V dropped 10 bases and J dropped 6 bases, with 19 bases sitting between them. The CDR3 is 14 residues long. CDR1 is MDHEN, CDR2 SYDVKM, per germline. The CDR3 bases are TGTGCCACCATCGGAACTAGCCACTCCAATGAGCAGTTCTTC. This codes for CATIGTSHSNEQFF.

The V call is TRBV7-2, the J call TRBJ2-5; 13 bases are shared with TRBD2. The ends lost 4 bases at V and 0 bases at J; junction bases unmatched: 11. The CDR3 spans 19 residues. CDR1 and CDR2 from the germline V gene are SGHTA and FQGNSA. The CDR3: CASSSGTSGASPNQETQYF. Here the CDR3 DNA reads TGTGCCAGCAGCTCAGGGACTAGCGGGGCCTCCCCGAACCAAGAGACCCAGTACTTC.

This clone was found once. The V and J genes are TRBV7-9 and TRBJ1-1; D gene ambiguous. CDR1 and CDR2 from the germline V gene are SEHNR and FQNEAQ (reference sequence). The CDR3 loop spans 14 amino acids. The V end lost 0 bases, the J end lost 2 bases, and 7 bases lay between the germline ends. CDR3 sequence reads: CASSLASGNTEAFF. The CDR3 DNA sequence: TGTGCCAGCAGCTTAGCGAGCGGCAACACTGAAGCTTTCTTT. Full variable domain (remainder filled in from reference TRBV7-9 and TRBJ1-1): DTGVSQNPRHKITKRGQNVTFRCDPISEHNRLYWYRQTLGQGPEFLTYFQNEAQLEKSRLLSDRFSAERPKGSFSTLEIQRTEQGDSAMYLCASSLASGNTEAFFGQGTRLTVV.

This chain uses TRBV19 with TRBJ1-5; no clear D. The V and J ends lost 4 bases and 1 base respectively, with 8 bases between them. Germline V gene data show CDR1 as LNHDA and CDR2 as SQIVND (reference sequence). The CDR3 loop spans 14 amino acids. Written as DNA, the CDR3 is TGTGCCAGTAGTAGTTCACAGAGCAATCAGCCCCAGCATTTT. Its protein is CASSSSQSNQPQHF.

V and J are TRBV21-1 and TRBJ2-7; TRBD2 was called by the table and not checked on the DNA. TRBV21-1 counts as a pseudogene. CDR3 length: 12 amino acids. The CDR3 loop reads CASSRLSYEQYF. The DNA for the CDR3 is TGTGCCAGCAGCCGACTATCCTACGAGCAGTACTTC.

The J gene is TRBJ2-3, the V gene TRBV13, with TRBD2 matching 12 bases. The CDR3 is 18 amino acids. V lost 0 bases and J lost 2; bases outside the gene matches: 6. Germline V lookup: CDR1 PRHDT, CDR2 FYEKMQ (reference sequence). CDR3 bases: TGTGCCAGCAGCTTAGGACGAGCTAGCGGGGGGGACACAGATACGCAGTATTTT. It codes for CASSLGRASGGDTDTQYF.

Details on this clone: One end of the junction does not line up with germline, which may come from a read error. J is TRBJ1-2 and V is TRBV30; 7 nucleotides line up with TRBD1. Per germline, CDR1 GTSNPN and CDR2 SVGIG (reference sequence). The length of the CDR3 is 15 residues. CDR3 coding DNA: TGTGCCTGGAGTGCCCCCGACAGGGTTAGCTATGGCTGCACCTTC. Its protein product is CAWSAPDRVSYGCTF.

Written as DNA, the CDR3 is TGTGCCAGCAGTATGACAAGGACCTACGAGCAGTACTTC. This sequence encodes CASSMTRTYEQYF. J is TRBJ2-7 and V is TRBV6-6; no clear D gene. CDR3 length equals 13 residues. Trimming shortened V by 5 bases and J by 2 bases, and 10 bases separated the two germline ends. CDR1 is MNHNY and CDR2 is SVGAGI in the germline V gene (reference sequence).

Notes on this clone: Different DNA sequences within this sample yield the same CDR3. V gene TRBV10-3 combines with J gene TRBJ1-6; the D gene is possibly TRBD1 (6 bases). This CDR3 is 13 amino acids long. Germline loops: CDR1 ENHRY, CDR2 SYGVKD. The V gene lost 6 bases and the J gene lost 8 bases, with 11 bases spanning the gap. The CDR3 protein is CAISGKGDSPLHF. The CDR3 bases are TGTGCCATCAGCGGGAAGGGGGATTCACCCCTCCACTTT.

This clone was observed a few times. Other DNA sequences in the same sample also yield this CDR3. CDR3 residues: CASSLQGASNYGYTF. As DNA, the CDR3 is TGTGCCAGTAGTCTTCAGGGGGCGTCTAACTATGGCTACACCTTC. This rearrangement joins TRBV19 to TRBJ1-2; 8 bases map to TRBD1. Losses at the gene ends were 5 bases for V and 0 bases for J; bases not matched to a gene: 5. In germline, CDR1 is LNHDA, CDR2 SQIVND (reference sequence). This CDR3 comprises 15 residues.